This T cell receptor beta chain is drawn from a study of metastatic and nonmetastatic thyroid tumors. Across the study: Malignant and benign thyroid patients had repertoires compared in peripheral blood and tumor or nodule tissue. Points from the study as a whole: Benign nodules were reported to have significantly lower TCR beta diversity than malignant thyroid tumors, in blood and tumor.

This clone is medium-sized (0.01 to 0.1%) by share. No antigen is known for it. No patient received treatment before thyroid surgery. Study processing details: A papillary thyroid cancer distant-metastasis classifier was built from CDR3 differences across clinicopathological groups. TCRdb reprocessed the PCR reads via MiXCR. The V and J calls were determined by TCRdb, not by the authors. Of about 30,000 clones listed, almost 30% are singletons. CDR1 is MRHNA, CDR2 SNTAGT, per germline. The CDR3 extends over 15 amino acids. With 0 bases clipped from V and 3 bases from J, the junction kept 1 base outside the gene matches.

The sample was blood. The genes are TRBV6-4 and TRBJ2-3, with 9 positions matching TRBD2. This sequence was found in a female donor with papillary thyroid cancer or a benign thyroid nodule (not recorded which). Some clones in this sample may be carry-over from other donors' samples. DNA for the CDR3: TGTGCCAGCAGTGACTCCGGACTAGCGACAGATACGCAGTATTTT. Translation gives CASSDSGLATDTQYF.